This entry concerns a single T cell receptor (beta chain). Original processing methods: Amplification of reference gene primers provided the estimated nucleated cell counts. Profiled with immunoSEQ multiplex PCR; TCRdb holds only in-frame clones, not every one. V and J calls plus clone size are reproduced from that table; the DNA served to infer D and trimming. The table has more than 150,000 clones, approximately 80% seen once; the top ten hold 0.5% to 0.65%. The sample belongs to a study of blood T cell repertoires in COVID-19. Study summary: From the United States, Italy and Spain came samples of acute and convalescent COVID-19. The analysed material was cDNA or gDNA that came from T cells, B-cell-depleted T cells, or PBMCs.

Unmatched junction bases numbered 11, after V lost 3 bases and J lost 8 bases. This CDR3 is built from 15 residues. Germline-derived CDR1 and CDR2 are SGDLS and YYNGEE. Sequenced: peripheral blood. The clonotype was recovered from a man aged 60 to 69 with acute or convalescent COVID-19. This chain uses TRBV9 with TRBJ2-1, with 7 nucleotides matching TRBD1. The CDR3 reads CASSARGQVWDEQFF. DNA for the CDR3: TGTGCCAGCAGCGCAAGGGGGCAGGTCTGGGATGAGCAGTTCTTC.